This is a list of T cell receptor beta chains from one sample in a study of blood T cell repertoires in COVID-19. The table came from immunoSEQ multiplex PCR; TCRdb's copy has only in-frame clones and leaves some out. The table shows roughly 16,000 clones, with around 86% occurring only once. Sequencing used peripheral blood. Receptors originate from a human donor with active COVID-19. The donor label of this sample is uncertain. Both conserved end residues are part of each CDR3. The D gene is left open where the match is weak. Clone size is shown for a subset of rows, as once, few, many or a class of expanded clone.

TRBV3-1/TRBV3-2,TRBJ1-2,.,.,TGTGCCAGCAGCCTCGGACAGCAGGTTAACTATGGCTACACCTTC,CASSLGQQVNYGYTF
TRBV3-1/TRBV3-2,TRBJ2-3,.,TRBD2,TGTGCCAGCAGAGCCGATAGGTTCCGGCTAGCGGGGGGCCCAACCAACACAGATACGCAGTATTTT,CASRADRFRLAGGPTNTDTQYF
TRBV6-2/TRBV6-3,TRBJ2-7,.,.,TGTGCCAGCAGTTTATGGAGCTCCTACGAGCAGTACTTC,CASSLWSSYEQYF
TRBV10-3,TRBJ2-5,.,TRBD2,TGTGCCATCAGTGACACTAGCGGGGGGCGCCAAGAGACCCAGTACTTC,CAISDTSGGRQETQYF
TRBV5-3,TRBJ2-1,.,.,TGTGCCAGAAGCCTAACTCATCTCCATGAGCAGTTCTTC,CARSLTHLHEQFF
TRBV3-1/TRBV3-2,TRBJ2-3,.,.,TGTGCCAGCAGCCAAGATCCCCCGGATACGCAGTATTTT,CASSQDPPDTQYF
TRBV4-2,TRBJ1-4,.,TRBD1,TGTGCCAGCAGCCAAACGGGACAGAATAATGAAAAACTGTTTTTT,CASSQTGQNNEKLFF
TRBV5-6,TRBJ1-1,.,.,TGTGCCAGCAATCAACAGAGGAACACTGAAGCTTTCTTT,CASNQQRNTEAFF
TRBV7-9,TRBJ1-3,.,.,TGTGCCAGCAGCCTCTCTGGAAACACCATATATTTT,CASSLSGNTIYF
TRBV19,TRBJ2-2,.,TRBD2,TGTGCCAGTAGTATGAAAGTAGCGGGGGTAGGGAACACCGGGGAGCTGTTTTTT,CASSMKVAGVGNTGELFF
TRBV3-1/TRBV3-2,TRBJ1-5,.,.,TGTGCCAGCAGCCTCCTAGCTCAGTCCCAGCATTTT,CASSLLAQSQHF
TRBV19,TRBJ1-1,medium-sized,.,TGTGCCACCCGACAGAACACTGAAGCTTTCTTT,CATRQNTEAFF
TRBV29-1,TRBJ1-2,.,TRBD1,TGCAGCGTTGATGGGGACAGCCGGTCCTATGGCTACACCTTC,CSVDGDSRSYGYTF
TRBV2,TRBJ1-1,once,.,TGTGCCAGCAGTTACCTTAATACAGGGAACGCTGAAGCTTTCTTT,CASSYLNTGNAEAFF
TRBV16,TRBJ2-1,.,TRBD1,TGTGCCAGCAGCACTACCGGGACAGGAAGAGGTGAGCAGTTCTTC,CASSTTGTGRGEQFF
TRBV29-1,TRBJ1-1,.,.,TGCAGTGCGAGGGAGAACTCAGTGAACACTGAAGCTTTCTTT,CSARENSVNTEAFF
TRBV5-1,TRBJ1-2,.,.,TGCGCCAGCAGCTTGGCCGGGCAGGGTCACGGCTACACCTTC,CASSLAGQGHGYTF
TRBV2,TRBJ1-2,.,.,TGTGCCAGCAAAGTACAGCACTATGGCTACACCTTC,CASKVQHYGYTF
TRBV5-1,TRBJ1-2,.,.,TGCGCCAGCAGCTTGGATCAGAACTACACCTTC,CASSLDQNYTF
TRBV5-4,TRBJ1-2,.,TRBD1,TGTGCCAGCAGCTTGAATGCAGGGGGCTTGCGAGGCTACACCTTC,CASSLNAGGLRGYTF
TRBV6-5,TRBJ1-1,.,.,TGTGCCAGCAGTCCTTGGGGGAGGATGAACACTGAAGCTTTCTTT,CASSPWGRMNTEAFF
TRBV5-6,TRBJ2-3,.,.,TGTGCCAGCAGCTTGAACACGGGGGCAGATACGCAGTATTTT,CASSLNTGADTQYF
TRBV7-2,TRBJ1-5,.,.,TGTGCCAGCAGCGCCTTGGCATTATATAGCAATCAGCCCCAGCATTTT,CASSALALYSNQPQHF
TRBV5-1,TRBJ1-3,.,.,TGCGCCAGCAGCGCGGGTCCCTCTGGAAACACCATATATTTT,CASSAGPSGNTIYF
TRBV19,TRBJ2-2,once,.,TGTGCCAGTAACAGCCTGAACACCGGGGAGCTGTTTTTT,CASNSLNTGELFF
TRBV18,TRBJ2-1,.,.,TGTGCCAGCTCACCAGCCACTACCGTCTCCTACAATGAGCAGTTCTTC,CASSPATTVSYNEQFF
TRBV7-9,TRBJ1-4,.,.,TGTGCCAGCAGCTTGGACCGCAGGGGATGGGAAGACGAAAAACTGTTTTTT,CASSLDRRGWEDEKLFF
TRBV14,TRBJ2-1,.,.,TGTGCCAGCAGCCAAGTGGGCTTTTACAATGAGCAGTTCTTC,CASSQVGFYNEQFF
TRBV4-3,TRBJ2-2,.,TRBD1,TGCGCCAGCAGCCGAACGACAGGGGGTACGACCGGGGAGCTGTTTTTT,CASSRTTGGTTGELFF
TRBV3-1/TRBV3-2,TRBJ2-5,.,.,TGTGCCAGCAGCCAATCGGCGGGGGCGGGAGAGACCCAGTACTTC,CASSQSAGAGETQYF
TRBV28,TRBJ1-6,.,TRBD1,TGTGCCAGTAAGACAGGGAGCTCCTATAATTCACCCCTCCACTTT,CASKTGSSYNSPLHF
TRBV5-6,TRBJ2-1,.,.,TGTGCCAGCAGCTTCGTGCAACACTACAATGAGCAGTTCTTC,CASSFVQHYNEQFF
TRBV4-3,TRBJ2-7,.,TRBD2,TGCGCCAGCAGCCCTGCGGGGGGTAGCTCCTACGAGCAGTACTTC,CASSPAGGSSYEQYF
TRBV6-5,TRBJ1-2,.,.,TGTGCCAGCAACATCAACGTCGATGGCTACACCTTC,CASNINVDGYTF
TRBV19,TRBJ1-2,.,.,TGTGCCAGTAGTATCCAGGGCCCTAACTATGGCTACACCTTC,CASSIQGPNYGYTF
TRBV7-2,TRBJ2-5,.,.,TGTGCCAGCAAAAGGGTTATGGGCCCCACAGGGGAGACCCAGTACTTC,CASKRVMGPTGETQYF
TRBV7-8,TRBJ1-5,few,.,TGTGCCAGCAGCTTAGTTAGGACAGCTAGCAATCAGCCCCAGCATTTT,CASSLVRTASNQPQHF
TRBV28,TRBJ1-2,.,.,TGTGCCTCCTCAGGGTCCACCCGAACCTTC,CASSGSTRTF
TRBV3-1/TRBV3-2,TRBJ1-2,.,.,TGTGCCAGCAGCCAAGGGGCTCGGCCCTATGGCTACACCTTC,CASSQGARPYGYTF
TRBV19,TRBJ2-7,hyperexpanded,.,TGTGCCAGTAGTATTTTCGGCGAGCAGTACTTC,CASSIFGEQYF
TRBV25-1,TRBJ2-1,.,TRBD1,TGTGCCAGCAGTGTAGCGTCAACCGGGACAGGGGGAAATGAGCAGTTCTTC,CASSVASTGTGGNEQFF
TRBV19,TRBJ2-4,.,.,TGTGCCAGCAGGGGTCTGGGTGACGAAAACATTCAGTACTTC,CASRGLGDENIQYF
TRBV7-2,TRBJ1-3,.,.,TGTGCCAGCAGCTTAAGTAGCTCTGGAAACACCATATATTTT,CASSLSSSGNTIYF
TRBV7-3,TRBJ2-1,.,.,TGTGCCAGCAGAAGGGGCGCCGGGTCCTACAATGAGCAGTTCTTC,CASRRGAGSYNEQFF
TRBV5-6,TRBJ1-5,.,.,TGTGCCAGCAGCTTGAGTGGGGGGAAGACCAATCAGCCCCAGCATTTT,CASSLSGGKTNQPQHF
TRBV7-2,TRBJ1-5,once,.,TGTGCCAGCAGCTTAGTAGACAATGATCAGCCCCAGCATTTT,CASSLVDNDQPQHF
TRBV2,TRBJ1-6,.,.,TGTGCCAATAACCGGGGGTATAATTCACCCCTCCACTTT,CANNRGYNSPLHF
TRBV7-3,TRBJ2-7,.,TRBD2,TGTGCCAGCAGCCCTAGCGGGGGTTACGAGCAGTACTTC,CASSPSGGYEQYF